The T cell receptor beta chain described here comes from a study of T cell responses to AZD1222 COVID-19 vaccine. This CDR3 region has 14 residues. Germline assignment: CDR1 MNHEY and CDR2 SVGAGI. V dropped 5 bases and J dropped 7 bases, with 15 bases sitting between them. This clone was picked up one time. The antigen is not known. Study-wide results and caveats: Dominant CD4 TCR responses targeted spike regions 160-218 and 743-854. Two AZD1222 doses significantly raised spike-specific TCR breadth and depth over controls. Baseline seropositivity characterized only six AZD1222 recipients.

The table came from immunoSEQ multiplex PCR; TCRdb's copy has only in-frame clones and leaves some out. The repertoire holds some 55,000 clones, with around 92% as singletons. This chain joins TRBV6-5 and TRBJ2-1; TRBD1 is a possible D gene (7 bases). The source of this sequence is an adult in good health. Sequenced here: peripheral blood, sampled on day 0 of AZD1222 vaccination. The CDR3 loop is CASSRGTAPNEQFF. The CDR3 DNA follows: TGTGCCAGCAGTCGCGGGACAGCGCCTAATGAGCAGTTCTTC.